This entry lists 13 T cell receptor beta chains sequenced from one sample in a study of vaccination and CD4 T cells after COVID-19. The assay that was used to sequence DNA from cultured CD4+ T cells was the Oncomine TCR Beta short-read assay. TCRdb re-called the PCR reads with MiXCR, one entry per CDR3 protein. The data show about 15,000 distinct CDR3 sequences, roughly half seen once. These receptors lack a known antigen. Treatment here: approximately 10-day PBMC culture with coronavirus spike peptide pools or control peptides (ViraFEST assay). The sequencing sample was made of CD4+ T cells from blood, cultured in vitro. All receptors come from a human donor who had recovered from COVID-19.

This rearrangement joins TRBV15 to TRBJ1-2; 7 nucleotides agree with TRBD1. Germline V CDR1 and CDR2: LNHNV, YYDKDF (reference sequence). CDR3 length: 14 residues. The trim removed 0 bases at V and 7 bases at J, leaving 5 bases unmatched. The DNA of the CDR3 is TGTGCCACCAGCAGAGAGGACAGGACGCTTGGCTACACCTTC. This codes for CATSREDRTLGYTF.

This clonotype was observed a handful of times. This chain uses TRBV20-1 with TRBJ2-5, with TRBD2 matching over 8 bases. Per germline, CDR1 DFQATT and CDR2 SNEGSKA (reference sequence). Trimming at V came to 1 base and at J to 1 base, leaving 2 bases not matched to a gene. This CDR3 contains 14 residues. CDR3 loop: CSARASGPQETQYF. In DNA form, the CDR3 reads TGCAGTGCTAGAGCTAGCGGGCCCCAAGAGACCCAGTACTTC.

The chain is built from TRBV12-3 or TRBV12-4 and TRBJ1-5; no clear D gene. V lost 3 bases to trimming and J lost 5 bases, with 11 bases between them. This CDR3 is 14 amino acids long. CDR3 sequence (DNA): TGTGCCAGCAGTTTGAAGGGAGTCGATCAGCCCCAGCATTTT. It yields the protein CASSLKGVDQPQHF.

The rearrangement uses TRBV6-1 and TRBJ2-3; 10 bases are a match to TRBD2. The CDR3 covers 13 residues. Germline CDR1 MNHNS, CDR2 SASEGT. V gave up 8 bases and J gave up 6 bases; unmatched junction bases: 5. CDR3: CASCSGRWDTQYF. The CDR3 DNA sequence: TGTGCCAGCTGTAGCGGGAGGTGGGATACGCAGTATTTT.

Only a few counts were recorded for this clonotype. This rearrangement joins TRBV2 to TRBJ2-7, with D possibly being TRBD2 (9 bases). The CDR3 sequence is 13 residues long. From germline, CDR1 is SNHLY and CDR2 FYNNEI. V lost 10 bases and J lost 5, with 18 bases in between. This CDR3 reads CAIAGGDRNEQYF. The CDR3 DNA is TGTGCCATCGCGGGGGGGGACAGGAACGAGCAGTACTTC.

This clonotype was observed a handful of times. V and J are TRBV28 and TRBJ1-5, with D perhaps matching TRBD1 (5 bases). CDR1 is MDHEN and CDR2 is SYDVKM in the germline V gene. V was cut by 7 bases and J by 4 bases, with 26 bases left in between. The CDR3 loop spans 18 amino acids. CDR3 in amino acids: CASIGIGVFGGVNQPQHF. As DNA, the CDR3 is TGTGCCAGCATTGGGATTGGGGTTTTCGGGGGGGTGAATCAGCCCCAGCATTTT. Using reference TRBV28 and TRBJ1-5 for the parts outside the CDR3, the full variable domain is DVKVTQSSRYLVKRTGEKVFLECVQDMDHENMFWYRQDPGLGLRLIYFSYDVKMKEKGDIPEGYSVSREKKERFSLILESASTNQTSMYLCASIGIGVFGGVNQPQHFGDGTRLSIL.

The genes are TRBV5-6 and TRBJ2-7, with TRBD2 matching over 7 bases. With V trimmed by 0 bases and J by 0 bases, 12 bases remained unmatched. The CDR3 contains 18 residues. Germline loops: CDR1 SGHDT, CDR2 YYEEEE. The CDR3: CASSLGGGSGFISYEQYF. CDR3 sequence (DNA): TGTGCCAGCAGCTTGGGCGGCGGTAGCGGGTTCATCTCCTACGAGCAGTACTTC.

This clonotype was seen once. V is TRBV7-8 and J is TRBJ2-1; TRBD2 matches 12 bases. The length of the CDR3 is 15 residues. J was trimmed by 9 bases and V by 5 bases; bases with no gene match: 8. Per germline, CDR1 SGHVS and CDR2 FQNEAQ. This CDR3 is CASSPSGRARGEQFF. CDR3 DNA sequence: TGTGCCAGCAGCCCTAGCGGGAGGGCCCGCGGTGAGCAGTTCTTC.

The chain links TRBV7-9 to TRBJ1-2, with TRBD1 matching 9 bases. The V gene end was trimmed by 8 bases and the J gene end by 4 bases; junction bases not matched to a gene: 5. Per the germline V gene, CDR1 is SEHNR and CDR2 is FQNEAQ (reference sequence). The length of the CDR3 is 13 residues. Here the CDR3 DNA reads TGTGCCAGCGGACAGGGGAGAGGCTATGGCTACACCTTC. Translated, it gives CASGQGRGYGYTF. Combining the CDR3 with reference TRBV7-9 and TRBJ1-2 gives the whole variable domain DTGVSQNPRHKITKRGQNVTFRCDPISEHNRLYWYRQTLGQGPEFLTYFQNEAQLEKSRLLSDRFSAERPKGSFSTLEIQRTEQGDSAMYLCASGQGRGYGYTFGSGTRLTVV.

The chain joins TRBV2 to TRBJ1-5; D gene uncertain. In germline, CDR1 is SNHLY, CDR2 FYNNEI. The CDR3 is 13 residues long. With 3 bases removed from V and 3 bases from J, the gap between germline ends came to 6 bases. As DNA, the CDR3 is TGTGCCAGCAGTGACAGTTTCAATCAGCCCCAGCATTTT. It codes for CASSDSFNQPQHF. Drawing the rest from reference TRBV2 and TRBJ1-5, the complete variable domain is EPEVTQTPSHQVTQMGQEVILRCVPISNHLYFYWYRQILGQKVEFLVSFYNNEISEKSEIFDDQFSVERPDGSNFTLKIRSTKLEDSAMYFCASSDSFNQPQHFGDGTRLSIL.

This chain joins TRBV20-1 and TRBJ1-1, with no clear D. Germline values: CDR1 DFQATT, CDR2 SNEGSKA (reference sequence). Trimming stripped 6 bases from V and 1 base from J, with 12 bases between. The CDR3 runs to 13 residues. CDR3 sequence (DNA): TGCAGTGCACCTAGGACGGGGAACACTGAAGCTTTCTTT. Encoded protein: CSAPRTGNTEAFF.

V usage is TRBV24-1 and J usage is TRBJ2-7; D is perhaps TRBD2 (5 bases). From germline, CDR1 is KGHDR and CDR2 SFDVKD. Trimming stripped 7 bases from V and 0 bases from J, with 9 bases between. The CDR3 consists of 13 residues. The CDR3 DNA reads TGTGCCACCAGCCATAGCGACTCCTACGAGCAGTACTTC. Translating gives CATSHSDSYEQYF.

The chain has TRBV7-2 and TRBJ2-7; D ambiguous. CDR1 is SGHTA and CDR2 is FQGNSA in the germline V gene. The germline V and J ends were trimmed by 3 bases and 0 bases, with 9 bases remaining between them. This CDR3 spans 14 amino acids. The CDR3, as DNA: TGTGCCAGCAGCTTGGACGCGATCTCCTACGAGCAGTACTTC. It translates to CASSLDAISYEQYF.